Presented here are 30 T cell receptor beta chains from one specimen sequenced in a study of blood T cell repertoires in COVID-19. Sequencing was performed with immunoSEQ multiplex PCR; in TCRdb, only in-frame clones are kept and a portion is missing. The sample holds around 160,000 clones, around 79% seen once. Sequencing used PBMCs or T cells enriched from blood (not recorded which). The origin of the receptors is a man in his fifties or sixties who had recovered from COVID-19.

V gene TRBV6-5 combines with J gene TRBJ2-2, with a tentative D call TRBD1 (5 bases). With 6 bases removed from V and 4 bases from J, the gap between germline ends came to 12 bases. CDR1 and CDR2 from the germline V gene are MNHEY and SVGAGI. There are 14 residues in the CDR3. As DNA, the CDR3 is TGTGCCAGCAGGGGGCAGGTTGGCACCGGGGAGCTGTTTTTT. This translates into CASRGQVGTGELFF.

The V call is TRBV12-3 or TRBV12-4, the J call TRBJ2-5, with D hard to call. The CDR3 extends over 13 amino acids. V lost 5 bases to trimming and J lost 1 base, with 8 bases between them. CDR3: CASSRPFQETQYF. For the CDR3, the DNA is TGTGCCAGCAGTCGTCCCTTCCAAGAGACCCAGTACTTC.

The chain employs TRBV7-6 and TRBJ2-1; 11 bases are a match to TRBD2. Germline V gene lookup returns CDR1 SGHVS and CDR2 FNYEAQ. V lost 0 bases and J lost 7; bases outside the gene matches: 5. There are 16 residues in the CDR3. The CDR3 DNA reads TGTGCCAGCAGCTTAGCTAGCGGGGGGGCCCCAAATGAGCAGTTCTTC. Residues: CASSLASGGAPNEQFF.

V usage is TRBV9 and J usage is TRBJ1-1, with TRBD1 as a possible D gene (6 bases). The CDR3 extends over 14 amino acids. Trimming cost V 0 bases and J 6 bases, with 12 bases left between them. Germline V gene data show CDR1 as SGDLS and CDR2 as YYNGEE. The CDR3 reads CASSVELQGAEAFF. Here the CDR3 DNA reads TGTGCCAGCAGCGTAGAATTACAGGGTGCTGAAGCTTTCTTT.

The chain carries TRBV9 and TRBJ2-2; the match to TRBD1 covers 7 bases. Losses at the gene ends were 0 bases for V and 0 bases for J; bases not matched to a gene: 5. CDR3 size: 17 residues. Germline V gene lookup returns CDR1 SGDLS and CDR2 YYNGEE. DNA of the CDR3: TGTGCCAGCAGCGTAGAATTGGGACAGCCGAACACCGGGGAGCTGTTTTTT. Encoded protein: CASSVELGQPNTGELFF. Based on the CDR3 plus reference TRBV9 and TRBJ2-2, the full variable domain is DSGVTQTPKHLITATGQRVTLRCSPRSGDLSVYWYQQSLDQGLQFLIQYYNGEERAKGNILERFSAQQFPDLHSELNLSSLELGDSALYFCASSVELGQPNTGELFFGEGSRLTVL.

V and J are TRBV28 and TRBJ1-5, with D tentatively TRBD1 (5 bases). Trimming shortened V by 4 bases and J by 3 bases, and 7 bases separated the two germline ends. The CDR3 contains 13 residues. Germline CDR1 and CDR2: MDHEN and SYDVKM. The CDR3 reads CASSWDFNQPQHF. CDR3 bases: TGTGCCAGCAGTTGGGACTTCAATCAGCCCCAGCATTTT.

The V call is TRBV27, the J call TRBJ1-5; 9 positions agree with TRBD1. CDR3 length: 15 residues. Trimming at V came to 6 bases and at J to 2 bases, leaving 5 bases not matched to a gene. Germline V gene lookup returns CDR1 MNHEY and CDR2 SMNVEV (reference sequence). The CDR3 here is CASRMDRGGNQPQHF. CDR3 nucleotide sequence: TGTGCCAGCAGGATGGACAGGGGTGGCAATCAGCCCCAGCATTTT.

The chain uses TRBV3-1 (or the pseudogene TRBV3-2) and TRBJ2-5, with unresolved D. Per the germline V gene, CDR1 is LGHDT and CDR2 is YNNKEL (reference sequence). This CDR3 has 12 amino acids. The V gene lost 0 bases and the J gene lost 13 bases, with 12 bases spanning the gap. CDR3 in amino acids: CASSQDLRKSYF. The CDR3 DNA reads TGTGCCAGCAGCCAAGATCTCAGGAAATCGTACTTC.

The chain carries TRBV5-5 and TRBJ2-5; D gene uncertain. Per the germline V gene, CDR1 is SGHKS and CDR2 is YYEKEE (reference sequence). The CDR3 loop spans 17 amino acids. The V gene lost 0 bases and the J gene lost 1 base, with 16 bases spanning the gap. The CDR3 is CASSLVATGPPQETQYF. CDR3 nucleotide sequence: TGTGCCAGCAGCTTGGTGGCTACTGGGCCACCCCAAGAGACCCAGTACTTC.

V gene TRBV10-3 combines with J gene TRBJ1-5; D uncertain. Germline CDR1 is ENHRY and CDR2 is SYGVKD. This CDR3 region has 14 residues. Between the trimmed V and J ends, which lost 10 bases and 6 bases, there was a span of 19 bases. CDR3 nucleotides: TGTGCCACGGAAGAAAACCTTGCAGGTCAGCCCCAGCATTTT. Translated, it gives CATEENLAGQPQHF.

A note on this clone: The junction does not match germline at one end; this may be a read error. This chain links TRBV3-1 (or the pseudogene TRBV3-2) with TRBJ1-2; the D gene is possibly TRBD1 (5 bases). The CDR3 totals 14 residues. The V gene's germline CDR1 is LGHDT and CDR2 YNNKEL (reference sequence). CDR3 DNA sequence: TGTGCCAGCAGCCAATACTCTATGGGGGGAAACACTCTTTTC. Residues: CASSQYSMGGNTLF.

V and J are TRBV7-2 and TRBJ2-7; 13 nucleotides line up with TRBD2. Germline CDR1 is SGHTA and CDR2 is FQGNSA. This CDR3 has 16 residues. V shed 0 bases, J shed 2 bases, and the junction held 1 base outside the gene matches. Written as DNA, the CDR3 is TGTGCCAGCAGCTTAGCTACTAGCGGGGGGGCCTACGAGCAGTACTTC. Translating gives CASSLATSGGAYEQYF.

V is TRBV18 and J is TRBJ2-3; weak D call: TRBD2 (5 bases). The germline V gene has CDR1 KGHSH and CDR2 LQKENI. Trimming took off 1 base at V and 3 bases at J, with 8 bases between the two ends. This CDR3 spans 14 amino acids. For the CDR3, the DNA is TGTGCCAGCTCACCACTTAGGGAGACAGATACGCAGTATTTT. Translated: CASSPLRETDTQYF.

The V call is TRBV20-1, the J call TRBJ1-5, with TRBD1 as a possible D gene (5 bases). The germline V and J ends were trimmed by 3 bases and 2 bases, with 14 bases remaining between them. The CDR3 loop spans 15 amino acids. The germline CDR1 and CDR2 sequences are DFQATT and SNEGSKA (reference sequence). The CDR3 loop reads CSASPGGGGNQPQHF. CDR3 DNA: TGCAGTGCTAGTCCGGGGGGAGGAGGCAATCAGCCCCAGCATTTT.

In this sample, this clone turned up once. This chain connects TRBV5-4 to TRBJ1-1; D unresolved. This CDR3 region has 13 residues. Per germline, CDR1 SGHNT and CDR2 YYREEE (reference sequence). The V gene lost 0 bases and the J gene lost 1 base, with 4 bases spanning the gap. This CDR3 reads CASSLAGNTEAFF. In DNA, the CDR3 is TGTGCCAGCAGCTTGGCCGGGAACACTGAAGCTTTCTTT.

The V and J genes are TRBV30 and TRBJ2-7, with no clear D. Germline-derived CDR1 and CDR2 are GTSNPN and SVGIG (reference sequence). V lost 5 bases, J lost 2 bases, and 10 bases lay in between. The CDR3 sequence is 12 residues long. The CDR3 coding sequence is TGTGCCTGGTCCGTTAGCACCTACGAGCAGTACTTC. It codes for CAWSVSTYEQYF.

The chain employs TRBV6-6 and TRBJ2-5; D is ambiguous. CDR3 length: 14 amino acids. Trimming cost V 5 bases and J 1 base, with 11 bases left between them. The V gene's germline CDR1 is MNHNY and CDR2 SVGAGI (reference sequence). CDR3 nucleotides: TGTGCCAGCAGTAACCCTAATGCCCAAGAGACCCAGTACTTC. It encodes CASSNPNAQETQYF.

The V and J genes are TRBV5-6 and TRBJ1-4, with 7 bases fitting TRBD1. Germline CDR1 SGHDT, CDR2 YYEEEE. With 3 bases clipped from V and 11 bases from J, the junction kept 4 bases outside the gene matches. This CDR3 comprises 12 residues. The CDR3 region is CASSSGQAKLFF. DNA for the CDR3: TGTGCCAGCAGCTCTGGACAGGCGAAACTGTTTTTT.

V and J are TRBV7-9 and TRBJ1-3; D call uncertain. Trimming removed 0 bases from V and 0 bases from J, with 9 bases in between. Germline V CDR1 and CDR2: SEHNR, FQNEAQ (reference sequence). This CDR3 contains 16 residues. Written as DNA, the CDR3 is TGTGCCAGCAGCTTAGCCCCAGTCCACTCTGGAAACACCATATATTTT. This translates into CASSLAPVHSGNTIYF.

The chain carries TRBV3-1 (or the pseudogene TRBV3-2) and TRBJ1-6, with D perhaps matching TRBD1 (5 bases). V was pared by 4 bases and J by 5 bases, with 9 bases between. The germline V gene has CDR1 LGHDT and CDR2 YNNKEL (reference sequence). This CDR3 is 14 amino acids long. CDR3 residues: CASSPAGDNSPLHF. For the CDR3, the DNA is TGTGCCAGCAGCCCCGCGGGGGATAATTCACCCCTCCACTTT.

This chain uses TRBV14 with TRBJ2-1, with TRBD2 matching 12 bases. The trim removed 0 bases at V and 3 bases at J, leaving 3 bases unmatched. The CDR3 has 17 residues. Germline assignment: CDR1 SGHDN and CDR2 FVKESK. For the CDR3, the DNA is TGTGCCAGCAGCCAAGACCGGACTAGCGGGAACTACAATGAGCAGTTCTTC. Its protein product is CASSQDRTSGNYNEQFF.

The chain has TRBV6-5 and TRBJ2-1; D perhaps matches TRBD2 (5 bases). The CDR3 length is 16 residues. Germline CDR1 MNHEY, CDR2 SVGAGI. Trimming left V 0 bases short and J 5 bases short, with 14 bases between. CDR3 nucleotide sequence: TGTGCCAGCAGTTACTCATCCCCAACCGGGGACAATGAGCAGTTCTTC. Its protein is CASSYSSPTGDNEQFF.

CDR3 in amino acids: CASSYPEDRGREQYF. The CDR3 bases are TGTGCCAGCAGTTACCCCGAGGACAGGGGACGGGAGCAGTACTTC. The rearrangement links TRBV6-5 to TRBJ2-7; 9 nucleotides match TRBD1. J lost 7 bases, V lost 2 bases, and 9 bases had no gene match. Germline V CDR1 and CDR2: MNHEY, SVGAGI. This CDR3 spans 15 amino acids.

The chain is built from TRBV29-1 and TRBJ1-4; TRBD1 aligns across 7 bases. The CDR3 sequence is 16 residues long. The junction had 13 bases not matched to a gene; V was cut back by 4 bases and J by 5 bases. Looked up from germline, CDR1 is SQVTM and CDR2 is ANQGSEA. The CDR3 spells CSVVTGSVGINEKLFF. CDR3 in DNA: TGCAGCGTTGTGACAGGGTCGGTGGGAATAAATGAAAAACTGTTTTTT.

The J gene is TRBJ2-3, the V gene TRBV28, with TRBD2 matching 11 bases. CDR3 length: 16 residues. CDR1 MDHEN and CDR2 SYDVKM come from the germline V gene. Losses at the gene ends were 6 bases for V and 5 bases for J; bases not matched to a gene: 10. In DNA form, the CDR3 reads TGTGCCAGCAGGGGGACTAGCGGAAAAGGGGGAGATACGCAGTATTTT. It specifies CASRGTSGKGGDTQYF.

The V call is TRBV6-5, the J call TRBJ1-2; D ambiguous. Germline V gives CDR1 MNHEY, CDR2 SVGAGI. The CDR3 sequence is 13 residues long. Trimming cost V 5 bases and J 7 bases, with 14 bases left between them. The CDR3 here is CASSPAGVGGYTF. The CDR3, as DNA: TGTGCCAGCAGTCCGGCGGGTGTAGGTGGCTACACCTTC.

The chain joins TRBV28 to TRBJ1-2; perhaps TRBD1 as D (6 bases). Germline V lookup: CDR1 MDHEN, CDR2 SYDVKM. V lost 4 bases, J lost 1 base, and 10 bases lay in between. This CDR3 is 14 amino acids long. As DNA, the CDR3 is TGTGCCAGCAGTTCTCTAGGGGGTAACTATGGCTACACCTTC. This codes for CASSSLGGNYGYTF.

This clone has a handful of counts. V is TRBV6-5 and J is TRBJ1-5; 8 positions agree with TRBD1. Germline CDR1 reads MNHEY; CDR2 reads SVGAGI. V dropped 5 bases and J dropped 4; count of bases not matched to a gene: 7. This CDR3 has 15 amino acids. The CDR3 protein is CASSNQGADNQPQHF. CDR3 coding DNA: TGTGCCAGCAGTAACCAGGGGGCGGATAATCAGCCCCAGCATTTT.

V and J are TRBV27 and TRBJ1-6, with D unclear. This CDR3 region has 14 residues. Germline CDR1 and CDR2: MNHEY and SMNVEV (reference sequence). V was cut by 7 bases and J by 4 bases, with 11 bases left in between. CDR3 sequence: CASNSGMYNSPLHF. The CDR3 DNA reads TGTGCCAGCAACTCCGGGATGTATAATTCACCCCTCCACTTT.

The rearrangement links TRBV3-1 (or the pseudogene TRBV3-2) to TRBJ2-4; 13 nucleotides align to TRBD2. CDR1 and CDR2 from the germline V gene are LGHDT and YNNKEL (reference sequence). J was trimmed by 8 bases and V by 1 base; bases with no gene match: 5. The CDR3 is 16 amino acids. This CDR3 is CASSQGLAGGSDIQYF. The CDR3 region has the DNA TGTGCCAGCAGCCAAGGACTAGCGGGGGGAAGTGACATTCAGTACTTC.